This T cell receptor (beta chain) came from a study of blood T cell repertoires in COVID-19. On the study more broadly: COVID-19 samples from acute and convalescent phases originated in the United States, Italy and Spain. The analysed material was cDNA or gDNA that came from T cells, B-cell-depleted T cells, or PBMCs.

The data were produced by immunoSEQ multiplex PCR, yet TCRdb's version contains in-frame clones alone and is incomplete. The data show hundreds of thousands of clones, 88% seen once. The germline V gene has CDR1 SEHNR and CDR2 FQNEAQ (reference sequence). This CDR3 contains 15 residues. V lost 2 bases to trimming and J lost 8 bases, with 18 bases between them. The specimen sequenced was peripheral blood. The chain recombines TRBV7-9 with TRBJ1-1; tentative D call: TRBD1 (5 bases). This sequence was found in a woman aged 40 to 50 who had recovered from COVID-19. In DNA form, the CDR3 reads TGTGCCAGCAGCTTATCAGGCGGCGGGGGTGAGGAAGCTTTCTTT. Protein: CASSLSGGGGEEAFF.